This T cell receptor (beta chain) came from a study of PD-1 blockade in classical Hodgkin lymphoma. Findings of the study overall: Before treatment, TCR diversity in newly diagnosed patients was reportedly lower than in healthy donors.

As concerns this clone: Antigen specificity is unknown.

Each of the patients experienced relapse following autologous stem cell transplantation, and their brentuximab vedotin exposure differed. After thawing, PBMCs were subjected to magnetic negative selection to isolate CD8+ T cells. This table comes from immunoSEQ multiplex PCR, and its TCRdb copy is limited to in-frame clones, with some not included. The sample comprises 8,000 or so clones, about 82% of which are singletons, and less than 25% rests with the top ten. This TCR came from a human donor with classical Hodgkin lymphoma. The input for sequencing was CD8+ T cells from blood, taken at baseline.

This CDR3 is CATSRDGVAGGHYYNEQFF. The CDR3 nucleotides read TGTGCCACCAGCAGAGATGGTGTAGCGGGGGGGCACTACTACAATGAGCAGTTCTTC. The chain combines TRBV15 with TRBJ2-1; 11 bases map to TRBD2. The CDR3 length is 19 residues. V lost 0 bases and J lost 3; bases outside the gene matches: 10. Germline V gene sequence: CDR1 LNHNV, CDR2 YYDKDF (reference sequence).